One TCR beta chain is described in this entry. The data stem from a study of response to subunit inactivated influenza vaccine. TCRdb processed the RT-PCR reads anew with MiXCR; each CDR3 protein has one entry. The sample shows approximately 290,000 distinct CDR3 sequences, around 20% of them seen only once. CDR3 size: 17 residues. The starting material was PBMCs from blood, obtained approximately 20 months after vaccination. This receptor was obtained from a man in his fifties or sixties who received an inactivated influenza vaccine. V and J are TRBV21-1 and TRBJ2-7; the table's D call of TRBD1 was not tested on the DNA. TRBV21-1 is a listed pseudogene. CDR3 sequence reads: CASSKALLGQGSYEQYF. As DNA, the CDR3 is TGTGCCAGCAGCAAAGCGCTTTTGGGACAGGGCTCCTACGAGCAGTACTTC.